The text below deals with one T cell receptor beta chain. Its antigen is currently not known. Nothing much larger sits one base from this clone, and base qualities are not available. This entry belongs to a study of T and B cells in COVID-19 patients (dated by TCRdb to the early 2020s). Notes on the research overall: Using TRB and IGH repertoire sequencing of peripheral blood, the study characterized adaptive immunity in COVID-19 patients who had active infection or had recovered. A recovered cohort included around 19 patients who provided roughly 22 samples, and most of these patients had mild to moderate COVID-19 treated on an outpatient basis. Repertoire analyses used an age-matched reference group of a few dozen healthy donors who were negative for COVID-19 antibodies as the comparison. The recovered cohort had a median age of roughly 30 years, compared with 55 to 70 years in the active-infection cohort. Over 8 million TCR sequences were analysed in a TCR and BCR sequence repository that covered 35 to 40 patients and about 69 time points. As many as 9 follow-up blood samples were collected from each patient, and in some individuals these samples spanned different disease stages. Critical illness requiring mechanical ventilation or ECMO was present in about 55% of the 20 patients in the active-infection cohort. Of the 20 to 25 patients in the active-infection cohort, over 15 had comorbidities associated with unfavorable COVID-19 outcome. A couple of patients belonged to both the recovered and active cohorts because samples were available from active disease and after recovery. Study-wide findings and limitations: The reported TCR clusters were stated to require prospective validation before clinical use. In patients with COVID-19, the usage of TRBV/TRBJ genes was reported to be strongly skewed. The size of the cohort was considered insufficient for assessing HLA contributions to COVID-19 susceptibility or severity. In active COVID-19, TRB repertoires were highly clonal, while at recovery, diversity and richness increased above the levels seen in healthy donors. A total of some 2,000 TCR clusters were exclusive to the recovered cohort, and around 32 of those clusters were low-pGen clusters. Specific T cell subsets (CD4+/Treg/CD8+) and sorted SARS-CoV-2-responsive or tetramer+ T cells had not yet been sequenced, and these experiments were ongoing. Blood samples from mildly ill patients during symptoms and early samples from severe cases were scarce.

CDR1 and CDR2 (MNHEY, SMNVEV) derive from the germline V gene (reference sequence). V and J are trimmed by 5 bases and 2 bases, and the gene matches miss 7 bases of the junction. CDR3 length: 15 amino acids, cysteine to phenylalanine. Solely the CDR3 DNA is kept, with 45 bases framed from the first base. TRB repertoires were amplified from around 250-460 ng of genomic DNA extracted from blood. The sample was run on an Illumina MiSeq. TRB rearrangements were amplified by multiplex PCR with BIOMED2 TRB-A/B primer pools. Illumina-compatible adapters and 7-nucleotide sample barcodes were added to the amplicons in two consecutive PCRs. Phusion HS II polymerase was used for all library PCRs. The amplicons were purified from gel with the NucleoSpin Gel and PCR Clean-up kit, measured on Qubit, and combined at 4 nM. Amplicon pool quality was checked on an Agilent 2100 Bioanalyzer before Illumina next-generation sequencing. As for the original processing: Annotation of TRB rearrangements was performed with MiXCR 3.0.8 using the default MiXCR reference library. Sequences with fewer than 2 reads and non-productive reads were filtered out, and every unique CDR3 nucleotide sequence was treated as a single clone. Clonality, diversity, richness and V-J gene usage were computed in R 3.5.1. TCR clustering by CDR3 similarity used GLIPH2, with generation probabilities calculated by OLGA. GLIPH2 clusters were kept only when the clusters contained at least four unique TCR clonotypes present in at least three individuals. TCRdb ran its own pipeline on the public reads, namely fastp trimming at Q25 and MiXCR clone calling, and kept in-frame beta chains. CDR3 protein duplicates are merged, each entry listing the most common genes and DNA. The V and J calls come from TCRdb's annotation, not from the publication. In all, the sample holds thousands of distinct CDR3 sequences, and over 25% of those were seen once. Under 25% of the sample goes to the ten largest clones.

The material sequenced was blood. The sequence was collected from a human donor who had recovered from COVID-19. This sequence uses TRBV27 and TRBJ1-2, and 8 junction bases match TRBD1. Here the CDR3 is given as CASSTRTGPNYGYTF. The base sequence is TGTGCCAGCAGTACCCGGACAGGGCCAAACTATGGCTACACCTTC.